This TCR beta chain emerged from a study of monozygotic twins with cystic fibrosis. Regarding the study as a whole: Nucleotide-identical clonotype sharing was significantly higher within monozygotic CF twin pairs than between unrelated CF individuals. In 13 of 16 pairs, V gene usage was closest to the co-twin's. Clonality was generally low (median approximately 0.009), higher in the most severe patients.

The method was immunoSEQ multiplex PCR; TCRdb's version includes in-frame clones alone and lacks a portion of them. The sample carries fewer than 30,000 clones, around 81% recorded once. V lost 4 bases, J lost 0 bases, and 3 bases stayed unmatched. The CDR3 is made up of 14 amino acids. Per the germline V gene, CDR1 is MNHEY and CDR2 is SVGAGI. As to this clone: Its antigen is still unknown.

The sequencing sample was made of blood. The receptor's source is a girl aged 2-15 years with cystic fibrosis. The rearrangement uses TRBV6-5 and TRBJ2-7; 7 bases line up with TRBD2. For the CDR3, the DNA is TGTGCCAGCAGTTCCAGCGGGACCTCCTACGAGCAGTACTTC. It yields the protein CASSSSGTSYEQYF.